Shown below are 8 T cell receptor beta chains from a single sample sequenced in a study of T-cell memory formation after mild COVID-19. From the 5' RACE reads, TCRdb called clonotypes with MiXCR, one entry per CDR3 protein. This table has around 340,000 distinct CDR3 sequences, about 15% appearing once. The sample was PBMCs or a T cell subset sorted from them (not recorded which). The receptors were gathered from a man between 18 and 35 years old who had mild COVID-19 (a few samples of this study predate the infection). Cell type and time point are not known.

This clonotype showed up just a few times. The genes are TRBV19 and TRBJ2-6, with D perhaps given as TRBD1 or TRBD2 (6 bases each). From germline, CDR1 is LNHDA and CDR2 SQIVND (reference sequence). The CDR3 has 19 residues. With 5 bases removed from V and 2 bases from J, the gap between germline ends came to 22 bases. CDR3 nucleotide sequence: TGTGCCAGTAGTCTATCCCCGCCGGGGGCGGAGGCTGGGGCCAACGTCCTGACTTTC. Translated, it gives CASSLSPPGAEAGANVLTF.

A few counts support this clonotype. The chain combines TRBV20-1 with TRBJ2-1; the match to TRBD2 covers 9 bases. The V segment lost 2 bases and the J segment 10 bases; nucleotides outside the gene matches: 12. Germline CDR1 and CDR2: DFQATT and SNEGSKA (reference sequence). The CDR3 has 15 residues. The CDR3 DNA reads TGCAGTGCTAGATCAACCGGGACTAGCTTCGACGAGCAGTTCTTC. Translated, it gives CSARSTGTSFDEQFF.

The chain combines TRBV12-3 or TRBV12-4 with TRBJ1-5, with 12 bases that match TRBD1. The CDR3 runs to 15 residues. V was pared by 3 bases and J by 7 bases, with 4 bases of the junction left unmatched. The CDR3 DNA is TGTGCCAGCAGTTTGGGACAGGGGGCTTGGCAGCCCCAGCATTTT. Translating gives CASSLGQGAWQPQHF.

A few counts support this clonotype. The V and J genes are TRBV7-3 and TRBJ2-2; 9 bases line up with TRBD1. This CDR3 contains 15 residues. V lost 5 bases to trimming and J lost 5 bases; unmatched junction nucleotides: 6. The germline gives CDR1 SGHTA, CDR2 FQGTGA. The CDR3 DNA reads as TGTGCCAGCAGCCACAGGGGGCTTGAAACCGGGGAGCTGTTTTTT. This sequence encodes CASSHRGLETGELFF.

The CDR3 DNA reads TGCAGTGCTTTCACCGGGACGGCGGTGAAGGGGGAGCTGTTTTTT. Protein sequence: CSAFTGTAVKGELFF. The chain recombines TRBV20-1 with TRBJ2-2; either TRBD1 or TRBD2 may fit D (5 bases each). Trimming stripped 5 bases from V and 8 bases from J, with 21 bases between. CDR1 and CDR2 (germline): DFQATT, SNEGSKA (reference sequence). CDR3 size: 15 residues.

In this sample, this clonotype turned up a few times. V is TRBV11-3 and J is TRBJ2-1; D ambiguous. V lost 5 bases to trimming and J lost 0 bases, with 14 bases between them. CDR3 length equals 16 residues. The V gene's germline CDR1 is SGHNT and CDR2 YENEEA. The chain's CDR3 is CASSPDVLSSYNEQFF. The CDR3 DNA reads TGTGCCAGCAGCCCCGACGTCTTGAGCTCCTACAATGAGCAGTTCTTC.

This clonotype has at least ten counts. V usage is TRBV6-5 and J usage is TRBJ2-7; weak D call: TRBD1 (6 bases). V was clipped by 8 bases and J by 3 bases, with 11 bases between them. This CDR3 region has 12 residues. Germline CDR1 is MNHEY and CDR2 is SVGAGI. This CDR3 is CASPIRGYEQYV. CDR3 sequence (DNA): TGTGCCAGCCCTATCAGGGGCTACGAGCAGTACGTC.

In its sample, this clonotype was seen many times. V and J are TRBV7-3 and TRBJ2-2, with D possibly being TRBD2 (6 bases). V gave up 4 bases and J gave up 1 base, with 13 bases separating them. The germline CDR1 and CDR2 sequences are SGHTA and FQGTGA. CDR3 length equals 16 residues. The CDR3 DNA is TGTGCCAGCAGCTCTCGGAGGGGCCTGAACACCGGGGAGCTGTTTTTT. As protein: CASSSRRGLNTGELFF.